This TCR beta chain was observed in a study of blood T cell repertoires in COVID-19. The V gene's germline CDR1 is SGDLS and CDR2 YYNGEE. The CDR3 has 18 amino acids. V was pared by 1 base and J by 2 bases, with 6 bases of the junction left unmatched. Self-reported history from a screening survey and questionnaire set each donor's cohort. A PCR-confirmed or clinician-diagnosed COVID-19 case had contacted exposed participants within 2 weeks of entry. Source study methods: Researchers report that nucleated cell counts were estimated from reference gene primer amplification. Using immunoSEQ multiplex PCR, the repertoire was profiled, and TCRdb retains in-frame clones only, with some absent. V, J and clone size are those of that table, while D and trimming were read from the DNA. Counted here are 430,000 or so clones, approximately 91% occurring once; the ten biggest clones make up 1.4% to 1.5%.

Sequencing was performed on PBMCs or T cells enriched from blood (not recorded which). The clonotype originates from a woman aged 18-29 years who had been exposed to COVID-19. The chain links TRBV9 to TRBJ2-6, with 10 bases that match TRBD2. CDR3: CASSVKSLAGTGANVLTF. CDR3 sequence (DNA): TGTGCCAGCAGCGTAAAGTCACTAGCGGGAACTGGGGCCAACGTCCTGACTTTC.